Below, 26 T cell receptor beta chains from the same sample are listed, as sequenced in a study of T cell repertoires in cytomegalovirus infection. These receptors have no identified antigens. Each CDR3 protein is one row after TCRdb ran MiXCR on the reads. The data show roughly 990,000 distinct CDR3 sequences, roughly 31% seen once. The source material was cultured CD8+ T cells from PBMCs, sampled from culture after CMV antigen stimulation. The source of these receptors is a human donor in good health (CMV status not recorded). Some clones in this sample may be carry-over from other donors' samples.

The chain joins TRBV5-4 to TRBJ2-7, with D possibly matching TRBD1 (5 bases). The germline V and J ends were trimmed by 4 bases and 0 bases, with 20 bases remaining between them. CDR3 length equals 17 residues. Germline loops: CDR1 SGHNT, CDR2 YYREEE (reference sequence). The CDR3 protein is CASSQLSDSQRSYEQYF. The DNA of the CDR3 is TGTGCCAGCAGCCAATTATCTGACAGCCAACGCTCCTACGAGCAGTACTTC.

The gene calls are TRBV5-4 and TRBJ2-4; 9 bases map to TRBD1. Germline-derived CDR1 and CDR2 are SGHNT and YYREEE (reference sequence). CDR3 length equals 16 residues. V trimming: 3 bases; J trimming: 1 base; junction bases outside the gene matches: 5. The CDR3 DNA follows: TGTGCCAGCAGCTCCGGGACAGGGACGGCCAAAAACATTCAGTACTTC. As protein: CASSSGTGTAKNIQYF.

This clonotype was seen repeatedly, ten times or more. The CDR3 spells CASSLAREPSTDTQYF. The DNA of the CDR3 is TGTGCCAGCAGCTTAGCCCGGGAACCTAGCACAGATACGCAGTATTTT. V gene TRBV7-2 combines with J gene TRBJ2-3; D is possibly TRBD2 (5 bases). Per germline, CDR1 SGHTA and CDR2 FQGNSA. V was shortened by 0 bases and J by 0 bases, with 10 bases between the two germline ends. The CDR3 loop spans 16 amino acids. Based on the CDR3 plus reference TRBV7-2 and TRBJ2-3, the full variable domain is GAGVSQSPSNKVTEKGKDVELRCDPISGHTALYWYRQSLGQGLEFLIYFQGNSAPDKSGLPSDRFSAERTGGSVSTLTIQRTQQEDSAVYLCASSLAREPSTDTQYFGPGTRLTVL.

A word on this clonotype: The junction departs from the called germline gene at one end, perhaps through a read error. The chain joins TRBV6-2 or TRBV6-3 to TRBJ1-2; no firm D call. Germline V lookup: CDR1 MNHEY, CDR2 SVGEGT. CDR3 length: 14 residues. The CDR3 coding sequence is TGTGCCAGCAGTTACGACGGGATTCCCTATAGCTACACCTTC. Its translation: CASSYDGIPYSYTF.

This clonotype has just a few counts. The genes are TRBV6-1 and TRBJ1-2, with D unclear. Trimming pared 6 bases from V and 8 bases from J, leaving 22 bases between. The CDR3 loop spans 15 amino acids. Germline V CDR1 and CDR2: MNHNS, SASEGT. DNA of the CDR3: TGTGCCAGCAGCTCCGGGCCACTCGCGGTTGACGGCTACACCTTC. Translated, it gives CASSSGPLAVDGYTF.

In this sample, this clonotype turned up a few times. The chain recombines TRBV9 with TRBJ1-1; weak D call: TRBD1 (6 bases). The CDR3 runs 14 residues. The V gene lost 7 bases and the J gene lost 1 base, with 14 bases spanning the gap. Germline V gene lookup returns CDR1 SGDLS and CDR2 YYNGEE. The CDR3 spells CASHPARGNTEAFF. CDR3 DNA: TGTGCCAGCCACCCAGCCAGGGGGAACACTGAAGCTTTCTTT.

The V and J genes are TRBV11-2 and TRBJ2-1; D perhaps matches TRBD1 (6 bases). V lost 2 bases to trimming and J lost 7 bases, with 36 bases between them. CDR3 length: 22 residues. The germline gives CDR1 SGHAT, CDR2 FQNNGV. CDR3 loop: CASSLTLGARGPWIKNRNEQFF. CDR3 DNA sequence: TGTGCCAGCAGCTTAACCTTGGGGGCCAGGGGTCCATGGATCAAGAATCGGAATGAGCAGTTCTTC. Complete variable domain (other parts from reference TRBV11-2 and TRBJ2-1): EAGVAQSPRYKIIEKRQSVAFWCNPISGHATLYWYQQILGQGPKLLIQFQNNGVVDDSQLPKDRFSAERLKGVDSTLKIQPAKLEDSAVYLCASSLTLGARGPWIKNRNEQFFGPGTRLTVL.

Only a few counts were recorded for this clonotype. The chain uses TRBV7-8 and TRBJ2-7; possibly TRBD1 for D (6 bases). Trimming pared 5 bases from V and 5 bases from J, leaving 10 bases between. Looked up from germline, CDR1 is SGHVS and CDR2 is FQNEAQ. This CDR3 is built from 12 residues. DNA for the CDR3: TGTGCCAGCAGCCTGAACAGGGACGAGCAGTACGTC. It yields the protein CASSLNRDEQYV.

The chain couples TRBV7-6 to TRBJ2-5, with a tentative D call TRBD2 (5 bases). The CDR3 is 13 amino acids. V dropped 4 bases and J dropped 1 base, with 7 bases sitting between them. CDR1 and CDR2 from the germline V gene are SGHVS and FNYEAQ. As DNA, the CDR3 is TGTGCCAGCAGCTCGACTACCCAAGAGACCCAGTACTTC. This gives the protein CASSSTTQETQYF. Using reference TRBV7-6 and TRBJ2-5 for the parts outside the CDR3, the full variable domain is GAGVSQSPRYKVTKRGQDVALRCDPISGHVSLYWYRQALGQGPEFLTYFNYEAQQDKSGLPNDRFSAERPEGSISTLTIQRTEQRDSAMYRCASSSTTQETQYFGPGTRLLVL.

This clonotype has only a few counts. The chain combines TRBV6-5 with TRBJ1-5; D unresolved. The CDR3 consists of 16 residues. V was pared by 4 bases and J by 0 bases, with 13 bases between. The germline V gene encodes CDR1 MNHEY and CDR2 SVGAGI. CDR3 sequence: CASSFREQNSNQPQHF. DNA for the CDR3: TGTGCCAGCAGTTTCCGGGAACAGAATAGCAATCAGCCCCAGCATTTT.

This chain connects TRBV12-3 or TRBV12-4 to TRBJ2-7; D is possibly TRBD1 (6 bases). CDR3 length: 15 amino acids. V lost 6 bases and J 1 base, leaving 16 bases between the germline ends. In DNA form, the CDR3 reads TGTGCCAGCAGCCCCTGGACAGCTAGATCCTACGAGCAGTACTTC. It codes for CASSPWTARSYEQYF.

This rearrangement joins TRBV28 to TRBJ2-5, with D possibly TRBD1 on 6 matching bases. This CDR3 comprises 15 residues. V was shortened by 2 bases and J by 3 bases, with 13 bases between the two germline ends. Germline CDR1 is MDHEN and CDR2 is SYDVKM. The CDR3 DNA reads as TGTGCCAGCAGTTTAACAGGGACACCGAAAGAGACCCAGTACTTC. Protein sequence: CASSLTGTPKETQYF.

The CDR3 DNA sequence: TGTGCCAGCAGTTTCTGGACTAGCGGGGGAAAGGTACAAGAGACCCAGTACTTC. Its translation: CASSFWTSGGKVQETQYF. V and J are TRBV12-3 or TRBV12-4 and TRBJ2-5, with 13 bases that match TRBD2. Losses at the gene ends were 3 bases for V and 2 bases for J; bases not matched to a gene: 9. The CDR3 runs 18 residues.

This CDR3 reads CASSLANREIRHF. The CDR3 bases are TGTGCCAGCAGTTTAGCCAACAGGGAGATCAGGCATTTT. The V gene is TRBV12-3 or TRBV12-4, the J gene TRBJ1-5, with a weak D call TRBD1 (6 bases). This CDR3 has 13 residues. The V gene lost 0 bases and the J gene lost 15 bases, with 15 bases spanning the gap.

This chain links TRBV27 with TRBJ1-2, with D tentatively TRBD1 (6 bases). V was cut by 3 bases and J by 5 bases, with 16 bases left in between. Germline V lookup: CDR1 MNHEY, CDR2 SMNVEV (reference sequence). The CDR3 sequence is 15 residues long. In DNA, the CDR3 is TGTGCCAGCAGTTTTTTTCCGGGACAAGGATATGGCTACACCTTC. Encoded protein: CASSFFPGQGYGYTF.

The rearrangement links TRBV7-9 to TRBJ1-1, with 9 bases that match TRBD1. The CDR3 spans 15 residues. Trimming removed 1 base from V and 4 bases from J; junction bases left unmatched: 4. Germline values: CDR1 SEHNR, CDR2 FQNEAQ (reference sequence). For the CDR3, the DNA is TGTGCCAGCAGCTTAGTCGGGACAGGGAGCACTGAAGCTTTCTTT. Translated, it gives CASSLVGTGSTEAFF.

This clonotype has just a few counts. The chain employs TRBV24-1 and TRBJ2-2, with D unresolved. The germline gives CDR1 KGHDR, CDR2 SFDVKD. Deletions cut 4 bases from V and 3 bases from J, with 8 bases between. The CDR3 length is 14 residues. The CDR3 sequence is CATSELYDTGELFF. The CDR3 DNA sequence: TGTGCCACCAGTGAACTATACGACACCGGGGAGCTGTTTTTT.

The chain is built from TRBV20-1 and TRBJ2-7; D remains ambiguous. The CDR3 totals 11 residues. With 6 bases removed from V and 5 bases from J, the gap between germline ends came to 11 bases. Germline values: CDR1 DFQATT, CDR2 SNEGSKA (reference sequence). The CDR3 loop is CSAQADHEQYV. DNA for the CDR3: TGCAGTGCCCAGGCAGACCACGAGCAGTACGTC.

This clonotype was recorded a few times. This chain connects TRBV20-1 to TRBJ1-1; D possibly corresponds to TRBD1 (5 bases). V lost 1 base and J 7 bases, leaving 16 bases between the germline ends. The CDR3 totals 14 residues. Germline CDR1 DFQATT, CDR2 SNEGSKA (reference sequence). The CDR3 region is CSARGRAGMYEAFF. The CDR3 DNA reads as TGCAGTGCTAGAGGGAGGGCAGGGATGTATGAAGCTTTCTTT.

The sample holds a few counts of this clonotype. The J gene is TRBJ1-2, the V gene TRBV2; no reliable D call. CDR3 length: 13 amino acids. The ends were cut back, 8 bases at V and 2 bases at J, with 12 bases in the middle. The germline V gene has CDR1 SNHLY and CDR2 FYNNEI. The CDR3 reads CASLTVGNYGYTF. In DNA, the CDR3 is TGTGCCAGCCTAACAGTTGGAAACTATGGCTACACCTTC. The variable domain in full, with the rest retrieved from reference TRBV2 and TRBJ1-2, is EPEVTQTPSHQVTQMGQEVILRCVPISNHLYFYWYRQILGQKVEFLVSFYNNEISEKSEIFDDQFSVERPDGSNFTLKIRSTKLEDSAMYFCASLTVGNYGYTFGSGTRLTVV.

This clonotype came up many times. This chain connects TRBV7-2 to TRBJ1-2; no definite D call. V lost 8 bases and J 6 bases, leaving 19 bases between the germline ends. The CDR3 extends over 14 amino acids. CDR1 and CDR2 from the germline V gene are SGHTA and FQGNSA. The CDR3 DNA is TGTGCCAGCCCACTGTTAGGCCCCGGGGATGGCTACACCTTC. Encoded protein: CASPLLGPGDGYTF.

The table lists this clonotype with a few counts. This chain connects TRBV7-9 to TRBJ1-2, with a weak D call TRBD1 (5 bases). Germline V gene lookup returns CDR1 SEHNR and CDR2 FQNEAQ (reference sequence). This CDR3 spans 14 amino acids. Trimming cost V 6 bases and J 3 bases, with 14 bases left between them. The CDR3 region is CASSMGQGHYGYTF. In DNA, the CDR3 is TGTGCCAGCAGTATGGGGCAGGGACACTATGGCTACACCTTC.

This clonotype was detected only a few times. V gene TRBV4-1 combines with J gene TRBJ1-2; a possible D gene is TRBD1 (5 bases). CDR3 size: 17 residues. Trimming stripped 4 bases from V and 0 bases from J, with 18 bases between. Per germline, CDR1 MGHRA and CDR2 YSYEKL. The CDR3: CASSRGQQDTSNYGYTF. In nucleotides, the CDR3 is TGCGCCAGCAGCCGGGGCCAGCAGGACACATCTAACTATGGCTACACCTTC.

This clonotype was recorded many times. The V call is TRBV27, the J call TRBJ2-1; maybe TRBD1 (7 bases). Germline V lookup: CDR1 MNHEY, CDR2 SMNVEV (reference sequence). The V end lost 6 bases, the J end lost 4 bases, and 22 bases lay between the germline ends. The length of the CDR3 is 17 residues. The CDR3 nucleotides are TGTGCCAGCAGCCTTAGACAGGGTCGGGGGCGGTACAATGAGCAGTTCTTC. Its translation: CASSLRQGRGRYNEQFF.

V gene TRBV10-3 combines with J gene TRBJ2-5; D gene uncertain. CDR1 ENHRY and CDR2 SYGVKD come from the germline V gene. V shed 0 bases and J shed 5 bases, with 4 bases lying between them. This CDR3 has 12 amino acids. The CDR3 coding sequence is TGTGCCATCAGTGAGTCGGAGGAGACCCAGTACTTC. Translation: CAISESEETQYF.

This clonotype has a single count. The chain uses TRBV4-3 and TRBJ1-4, with D possibly matching TRBD1 (6 bases). This CDR3 comprises 16 residues. Trimming took off 6 bases at V and 6 bases at J, with 20 bases between the two ends. The germline CDR1 and CDR2 sequences are LGHNA and YSLEER. CDR3 DNA: TGCGCCAGCAGGCACCTCTCGGGGGGCAAGTATGAAAAACTGTTTTTT. Translating it yields CASRHLSGGKYEKLFF.